The rows below give T cell receptor beta chains drawn from one sample of a study of cytomegalovirus exposure and HLA in healthy donors. Clones were read by immunoSEQ multiplex PCR, and TCRdb kept only the in-frame ones, dropping some. This table holds around 150,000 clones, approximately 80% found once. Sequencing was carried out using PBMCs. These receptors were taken from a young man in good health and CMV-seropositive. CDR3s include the opening cysteine and the closing phenylalanine or tryptophan. D genes are given only for firm matches. Not every row has a clone size; where given, it reads once, few, many or a size class.

j_call,v_call,clone_size,d_call,cdr3_aa,cdr3_nt
TRBJ2-1,TRBV5-1,NA,NA,CASSPQADKYNEQFF,TGCGCCAGCAGCCCCCAGGCGGACAAATACAATGAGCAGTTCTTC
TRBJ2-6,TRBV5-1,NA,NA,CASSLGSSGANVLTF,TGCGCCAGCAGCTTGGGCAGCTCTGGGGCCAACGTCCTGACTTTC
TRBJ2-1,TRBV15,NA,TRBD2,CATRGGPYNEQFF,TGTGCCACACGCGGGGGGCCTTACAATGAGCAGTTCTTC
TRBJ2-1,TRBV7-2,NA,NA,CASSQKTPVAYNEQFF,TGTGCCAGCAGCCAGAAGACTCCCGTTGCCTACAATGAGCAGTTCTTC
TRBJ2-2,TRBV4-3,NA,NA,CASSQDMTGELFF,TGCGCCAGCAGCCAAGATATGACCGGGGAGCTGTTTTTT
TRBJ2-7,TRBV5-1,NA,NA,CASSLGQPLEQYF,TGCGCCAGCAGCTTAGGACAGCCTCTGGAGCAGTACTTC
TRBJ2-1,TRBV2,NA,NA,CASIDWSYNEQFF,TGTGCCAGCATCGACTGGTCCTACAATGAGCAGTTCTTC
TRBJ1-4,TRBV27,NA,TRBD1,CASSLQTGAEKLFF,TGTGCCAGCAGTCTCCAGACAGGGGCGGAAAAACTGTTTTTT
TRBJ1-4,TRBV7-8,few,NA,CASSLGDTAEKLFF,TGTGCCAGCAGCTTAGGGGACACCGCGGAAAAACTGTTTTTT
TRBJ2-6,TRBV6-6,NA,NA,CASTTSGANVLTF,TGTGCCAGCACAACATCTGGGGCCAACGTCCTGACTTTC
TRBJ2-7,TRBV5-1,NA,TRBD2,CASSSGTMIEQYF,TGCGCCAGCAGCTCCGGGACTATGATCGAGCAGTACTTC
TRBJ2-7,TRBV6-5,NA,NA,CASRRGHEQYF,TGTGCCAGCAGAAGGGGTCACGAGCAGTACTTC
TRBJ2-7,TRBV28,NA,TRBD1,CASSDKSPGGRLLISYEQYF,TGTGCCAGCAGCGATAAGAGTCCAGGGGGCCGACTCCTGATTTCCTACGAGCAGTACTTC
TRBJ2-7,TRBV7-2,NA,TRBD2,CASSPRGGASYEQYF,TGTGCCAGCAGCCCCCGGGGAGGGGCCTCCTACGAGCAGTACTTC
TRBJ2-1,TRBV30,NA,TRBD1,CAWSPTGGYDNEQFF,TGTGCCTGGAGTCCTACAGGGGGTTACGACAATGAGCAGTTCTTC
TRBJ2-1,TRBV10-3,NA,TRBD1,CAISESTGASSYNEQFF,TGTGCCATCAGTGAATCAACAGGGGCGAGCTCCTACAATGAGCAGTTCTTC
TRBJ1-2,TRBV7-2,few,NA,CASSFSGGYTF,TGTGCCAGCAGCTTTAGTGGTGGCTACACCTTC
TRBJ1-2,TRBV18,NA,NA,CASSPQEGARGYTF,TGTGCCAGCTCACCACAGGAAGGGGCGCGTGGCTACACCTTC
TRBJ2-7,TRBV6-1,NA,NA,CASSAWPISYEQYF,TGTGCCAGCTCTGCCTGGCCGATCTCCTACGAGCAGTACTTC
TRBJ2-3,TRBV11-2,NA,NA,CASSLGFDTQYF,TGTGCCAGCAGCCTCGGGTTTGATACGCAGTATTTT
TRBJ2-1,TRBV5-6,NA,TRBD2,CASSLTQRGVGAHNEQFF,TGTGCCAGCAGCTTGACCCAGCGGGGGGTAGGGGCTCACAATGAGCAGTTCTTC
TRBJ2-3,TRBV5-6,once,NA,CASSLVEPTDTQYF,TGTGCCAGCAGCTTGGTGGAGCCCACAGATACGCAGTATTTT
TRBJ2-1,TRBV28,NA,TRBD2,CASSSGTSGNQLFF,TGTGCCAGCAGTTCCGGGACTAGCGGGAATCAGTTGTTCTTC
TRBJ2-1,TRBV14,NA,TRBD2,CASSQDLGTSGVYNEQFF,TGTGCCAGCAGCCAAGATCTCGGAACTAGCGGGGTATACAATGAGCAGTTCTTC
TRBJ1-2,TRBV27,NA,TRBD1,CASSLWGQGLYGYTF,TGTGCCAGCAGTTTATGGGGACAGGGGCTCTATGGCTACACCTTC
TRBJ2-1,TRBV6-5,NA,NA,CASSYSIQRAYNEQFF,TGTGCCAGCAGTTACTCGATACAGCGGGCCTACAATGAGCAGTTCTTC
TRBJ2-1,TRBV11-2,once,TRBD2,CASSITSGGSGEQFF,TGTGCCAGCAGCATCACTAGCGGGGGTTCTGGTGAGCAGTTCTTC
TRBJ2-7,TRBV6-5,few,TRBD2,CASSPLAGQQYF,TGTGCCAGCAGCCCACTAGCGGGACAGCAGTACTTC
TRBJ2-2,TRBV7-2,NA,NA,CASSSQGNTGELFF,TGTGCCAGCAGCTCACAGGGAAACACCGGGGAGCTGTTTTTT
TRBJ1-1,TRBV2,NA,TRBD1,CASHYGQANTEAFF,TGTGCCAGCCACTACGGACAGGCCAACACTGAAGCTTTCTTT
TRBJ2-4,TRBV9,NA,TRBD1,CASSPKMQGANIQYF,TGTGCCAGCAGCCCAAAGATGCAGGGGGCGAACATTCAGTACTTC
TRBJ2-7,TRBV5-1,NA,NA,CASSLGDLPTYEQYF,TGCGCCAGCAGCTTGGGGGACTTACCAACCTACGAGCAGTACTTC
TRBJ2-7,TRBV27,NA,TRBD1,CASSPNRFRTGIYEQYF,TGTGCCAGCAGCCCAAACAGGTTCCGGACAGGGATTTACGAGCAGTACTTC
TRBJ1-2,TRBV18,NA,TRBD1,CASSPLQGENGYTF,TGTGCCAGCTCACCGTTACAGGGGGAGAATGGCTACACCTTC
TRBJ2-5,TRBV18,NA,NA,CASSLDSKETQYF,TGTGCCAGCTCACTTGACAGTAAAGAGACCCAGTACTTC
TRBJ2-2,TRBV5-4,NA,NA,CASSRVTGELFF,TGTGCCAGCAGCCGGGTCACCGGGGAGCTGTTTTTT
TRBJ2-7,TRBV5-1,NA,TRBD2,CASSLTSGQHEQYF,TGCGCCAGCAGCTTAACTAGCGGGCAGCACGAGCAGTACTTC
TRBJ2-1,TRBV28,NA,TRBD2,CAHGLAGASSYNEQFF,TGTGCCCATGGACTAGCGGGGGCCTCCTCCTACAATGAGCAGTTCTTC
TRBJ2-1,TRBV7-9,NA,TRBD1,CASSPPGQVEQFF,TGTGCCAGCAGCCCCCCGGGACAGGTGGAGCAGTTCTTC
TRBJ2-3,TRBV6-4,NA,TRBD2,CASSDPPSGGLDTQYF,TGTGCCAGCAGTGACCCCCCCAGCGGGGGGCTAGATACGCAGTATTTT
TRBJ1-3,TRBV7-2,NA,TRBD1,CASSPRQGPSVFF,TGTGCCAGCAGCCCGAGACAGGGGCCGTCCGTCTTCTTT
TRBJ2-5,TRBV10-3,NA,NA,CAISESSLEGTQYF,TGTGCCATCAGTGAGTCGTCACTAGAAGGCACCCAGTACTTC
TRBJ1-5,TRBV6-5,once,NA,CASRPDSSNQPQHF,TGTGCCAGCAGACCGGACAGCAGCAATCAGCCCCAGCATTTT
TRBJ1-4,TRBV2,NA,NA,CASKGGRPEKLFF,TGTGCCAGCAAAGGAGGGAGGCCCGAAAAACTGTTTTTT
TRBJ2-3,TRBV11-2,NA,NA,CASSRVATTTDTDTQYF,TGTGCCAGCAGCCGAGTTGCCACGACAACTGACACAGATACGCAGTATTTT
TRBJ1-5,TRBV10-3,NA,NA,CAISAGQNSNQPQHF,TGTGCCATCAGTGCTGGCCAGAATAGCAATCAGCCCCAGCATTTT
TRBJ2-4,TRBV2,once,NA,CASSDLAALAKNIQYF,TGTGCCAGCAGCGACCTAGCAGCTCTAGCCAAAAACATTCAGTACTTC
TRBJ2-7,TRBV7-8,once,TRBD1,CASSLGPGTVHYEQYF,TGTGCCAGCAGCTTAGGACCAGGGACAGTGCACTACGAGCAGTACTTC
TRBJ1-2,TRBV6-5,NA,NA,CASSYGAGMSYTF,TGTGCCAGCAGTTACGGGGCGGGGATGAGCTACACCTTC
TRBJ2-2,TRBV29-1,NA,NA,CSAQRAGELFF,TGCAGCGCCCAGAGGGCCGGGGAGCTGTTTTTT
TRBJ2-2,TRBV27,NA,TRBD1,CASSSFDRGEELFF,TGTGCCAGCAGTTCATTCGACAGGGGAGAGGAGCTGTTTTTT
TRBJ1-5,TRBV6-6,NA,NA,CASSPGTYSNQPQHF,TGTGCCAGCAGCCCCGGGACATATAGCAATCAGCCCCAGCATTTT
TRBJ2-7,TRBV30,NA,NA,CAWSDQAASSYEQYF,TGTGCCTGGTCTGACCAAGCGGCGTCGTCCTACGAGCAGTACTTC
TRBJ2-1,TRBV5-8,NA,NA,CAIAREVGYNEQFF,TGTGCCATAGCGCGGGAAGTTGGCTACAATGAGCAGTTCTTC
TRBJ1-1,TRBV14,NA,NA,CASSQYGNTEAFF,TGTGCCAGCAGCCAATACGGGAACACTGAAGCTTTCTTT
TRBJ2-1,TRBV2,NA,NA,CASRVSREQFF,TGTGCCAGCCGAGTCTCACGAGAGCAGTTCTTC